This T cell receptor (beta chain) comes out of a study of regulatory T cells in long-lasting Graves disease (dated by TCRdb to the early 2020s). Broadly, across the study: Persistent Graves' disease was defined as persistently positive TSH receptor autoantibodies together with antithyroid drug treatment for over 5 years. Antithyroid drugs had been taken for around 9.8 years on average by persistent Graves' disease patients in the clinical cohort. A total of 33 samples underwent TCR sequencing, from around 13 patients with persistent Graves' disease and 20 or so patients with newly diagnosed Graves' disease. The study was registered as a clinical trial and conducted in China. Peripheral blood TCR sequencing and RNA sequencing compared persistent Graves' disease patients with newly diagnosed Graves' disease patients. Broad study findings and their caveats: Compared with newly diagnosed patients, patients with persistent Graves' disease had lower TCR Shannon entropy and fewer highly expanded clones, which suggests clonal expansion. Peripheral blood alone was examined, since thyroid tissue, which constituted the primary lesion, could not be accessed. Sequencing and analysis were restricted to the TCR beta chain. Persistent disease showed preferential use of TRBV28, TRBJ1-2 and TRBJ2-5, whereas newly diagnosed disease favored TRBV20-1 and TRBJ2-1. A larger number of public clonotypes was shared among persistent patients (2,741) than among newly diagnosed patients (approximately 1,000). As a limitation, the authors acknowledged that the small sample size may reduce accuracy.

The time point label of this sample denotes: persistent/refractory GD, antithyroid drugs over 5 years with positive TRAb. RNA was extracted from PBMCs in TRIzol for both TCR sequencing and RNA sequencing. Graves' disease was diagnosed according to American Thyroid Association guidelines. The patients came from an endocrinology department in Xi'an, China. Each patient gave around 9 milliliters of peripheral blood, collected in an EDTA anticoagulant tube. Ficoll Paque Plus density gradient separation was used to isolate PBMCs, and no further T cell sorting was done. An Agilent 2100 Bioanalyzer and agarose gel were used to check RNA quality, and a NanoDrop 2000 was used to measure RNA concentration. Libraries were prepared through multiplex PCR. Sequencer: Illumina HiSeq 4000. iRepertoire HTBI primers and Arm-PCR amplification of CDR3 regions were used to construct TCR beta libraries. Gel purification was performed on PCR products prior to sequencing. In the paper's pipeline: Across samples, around 62 TRBV and 15 or so TRBJ segments were identified and used for gene usage analysis of CDR3 amino acid clonotypes. COPE and FqMerger were used to merge the filtered high-quality paired reads into contigs. BLAST was used to align contigs to IMGT TRBV, TRBD and TRBJ reference genes, and CDR3 was defined according to IMGT. Highly expanded clones were defined as clonotypes with a frequency above 0.1%. Repertoire diversity was measured by Shannon entropy, and V-J evenness by the Gini coefficient. Clonotypes shared by more than one individual were considered public. TCRdb reworked the public reads: Q25 trimming with fastp, MiXCR clone assembly, productive beta chains retained. Rows are unified per CDR3 protein, each entry keeping the most common DNA and genes. The authors' filters were not applied to this entry. The sample table shows a few hundred thousand distinct CDR3 sequences, and around a quarter are seen once. The ten largest clones capture approximately 26% of the sample.

The V end gives up 4 bases and the J end 4 bases, leaving 7 bases in the junction not matched to a gene. The CDR3 starts with the cysteine, ends with the phenylalanine, and has 14 residues. The DNA shown is the 42-base CDR3, in frame from base 1. CDR1 and CDR2 (SEHNR, FQNEAQ) derive from the germline V gene (reference sequence). Details on this clonotype: No cognate antigen has been identified for it. Base qualities are not provided; no much larger clone lies one nucleotide away.

Here the chain combines TRBV7-9 and TRBJ2-7, with TRBD1 identical over 7 junction bases. The receptor was derived from a female donor with Graves disease. Here the sequenced sample was peripheral blood mononuclear cells (PBMCs), taken when the disease was refractory, from a patient treated with antithyroid drugs. CDR3 region: CASSSPTGLYEQYF. The sequence in DNA is TGTGCCAGCAGCTCCCCGACAGGGTTATACGAGCAGTACTTC. The entire variable domain, with the stretches around the CDR3 drawn from the reference TRBV7-9 and TRBJ2-7 proteins, is DTGVSQNPRHKITKRGQNVTFRCDPISEHNRLYWYRQTLGQGPEFLTYFQNEAQLEKSRLLSDRFSAERPKGSFSTLEIQRTEQGDSAMYLCASSSPTGLYEQYFGPGTRLTVT.